Below are 24 T cell receptor beta chains sequenced from a single sample in a study of T cells in Graves' hyperthyroidism and ophthalmopathy. The source material, RNA transcripts, was used to amplify TCR beta CDR3 regions. TCR CDR3 underwent first-round RT-PCR with the HTBI primer set. One entry per CDR3 protein, called by TCRdb with MiXCR from the multiplex PCR reads. The sample lists fewer than 400,000 distinct CDR3 sequences; roughly 25% were seen once. Material: blood. These TCRs come from a man in his fifties with Graves' hyperthyroidism.

The gene calls are TRBV7-3 and TRBJ2-7; 8 bases are shared with TRBD2. V dropped 6 bases and J dropped 5; count of bases not matched to a gene: 9. The CDR3 runs to 14 residues. The germline V gene encodes CDR1 SGHTA and CDR2 FQGTGA. The CDR3 bases are TGTGCCAGCAGTAAGAGCGGGAGTTTCGACGAGCAGTACTTC. It translates to CASSKSGSFDEQYF.

The chain recombines TRBV20-1 with TRBJ2-1; TRBD2 matches 7 bases. The ends lost 3 bases at V and 7 bases at J; junction bases unmatched: 6. The CDR3 is 13 amino acids. Germline V gives CDR1 DFQATT, CDR2 SNEGSKA (reference sequence). CDR3 sequence reads: CSARSRAGNEQFF. The CDR3 nucleotides read TGCAGTGCTAGGAGCCGAGCGGGGAATGAGCAGTTCTTC.

This clonotype appeared once. The gene calls are TRBV24-1 and TRBJ2-3; no firm D call. With 1 base removed from V and 5 bases from J, the gap between germline ends came to 9 bases. The CDR3 has 14 amino acids. Germline CDR1 KGHDR, CDR2 SFDVKD. The CDR3, as DNA: TGTGCCACCAGTGATTTAGGCGGATTAGATACGCAGTATTTT. It is translated as CATSDLGGLDTQYF.

The chain uses TRBV19 and TRBJ1-6; no clear D gene. The CDR3 extends over 13 amino acids. Trimming stripped 7 bases from V and 8 bases from J, with 12 bases between. Germline-derived CDR1 and CDR2 are LNHDA and SQIVND (reference sequence). Here the CDR3 reads CASTRESDSPLHF. CDR3 bases: TGTGCCAGTACCCGGGAATCGGATTCACCCCTCCACTTT.

This clonotype was detected ten times or more. The V gene is TRBV20-1, the J gene TRBJ2-7; the match to TRBD1 covers 8 bases. Trimming at V came to 2 bases and at J to 1 base, leaving 7 bases not matched to a gene. Germline loops: CDR1 DFQATT, CDR2 SNEGSKA (reference sequence). This CDR3 spans 15 amino acids. The CDR3 sequence is CSARTGQGASYEQYF. CDR3 bases: TGCAGTGCTAGAACTGGGCAGGGGGCGTCCTACGAGCAGTACTTC.

This clonotype was observed a handful of times. The V and J genes are TRBV7-3 and TRBJ1-1, with 7 positions matching TRBD1. Germline-derived CDR1 and CDR2 are SGHTA and FQGTGA. Trimming at V came to 5 bases and at J to 3 bases, leaving 6 bases not matched to a gene. CDR3 size: 14 residues. The CDR3 reads CASSPGTVDTEAFF. In nucleotides, the CDR3 is TGTGCCAGCAGCCCAGGGACAGTCGACACTGAAGCTTTCTTT. Using reference TRBV7-3 and TRBJ1-1 for the parts outside the CDR3, the full variable domain is GAGVSQTPSNKVTEKGKYVELRCDPISGHTALYWYRQSLGQGPEFLIYFQGTGAADDSGLPNDRFFAVRPEGSVSTLKIQRTERGDSAVYLCASSPGTVDTEAFFGQGTRLTVV.

The chain has TRBV6-1 and TRBJ2-2; D unclear. Germline V gene sequence: CDR1 MNHNS, CDR2 SASEGT. The CDR3 is 13 residues long. Trimming cost V 7 bases and J 7 bases, with 13 bases left between them. In DNA, the CDR3 is TGTGCCAGCACTCTGGAAGAGGACGGGGAGCTGTTTTTT. Protein: CASTLEEDGELFF.

The chain's CDR3 is CASSLDVNIQYF. CDR3 nucleotides: TGTGCCAGCAGCTTAGATGTAAACATTCAGTACTTC. V and J are TRBV11-3 and TRBJ2-4, with D uncertain. The CDR3 totals 12 residues. Germline loops: CDR1 SGHNT, CDR2 YENEEA. V dropped 0 bases and J dropped 6 bases, with 3 bases sitting between them.

Regarding this clonotype: A much larger clone differs from this one at a single base, so this may be a read error. V is TRBV28 and J is TRBJ2-1; D unclear. This CDR3 has 19 amino acids. From germline, CDR1 is MDHEN and CDR2 SYDVKM. Trimming removed 2 bases from V and 5 bases from J, with 25 bases in between. The CDR3 bases are TGTGCCAGCAGTTTAGACTCAAAATGGAGCAGATCAGCCAACAATGAGCAGTTCTTC. This gives the protein CASSLDSKWSRSANNEQFF.

The sample holds many counts of this clonotype. The chain recombines TRBV2 with TRBJ1-1, with 7 bases fitting TRBD1. The CDR3 loop spans 15 amino acids. The J segment lost 1 base and the V segment lost 4 bases, leaving 6 bases of the junction unmatched. Germline V gene data show CDR1 as SNHLY and CDR2 as FYNNEI. The CDR3 bases are TGTGCCAGCAGTGGACAGGGCTTAGGGAACACTGAAGCTTTCTTT. Protein: CASSGQGLGNTEAFF.

This clonotype was counted only a few times. CDR3 residues: CASSPGSGNSYEQYF. CDR3 bases: TGTGCCAGCTCCCCGGGTAGCGGGAACTCCTACGAGCAGTACTTC. The J gene is TRBJ2-7, the V gene TRBV18; 8 bases are shared with TRBD2. The CDR3 is 15 amino acids. Trimming removed 6 bases from V and 0 bases from J; junction bases left unmatched: 7. Germline V gives CDR1 KGHSH, CDR2 LQKENI.

This clonotype was recorded at least ten times. The CDR3 bases are TGTGCCAGCAGTTTAGTGCAGGGGGAAGCTTTCTTT. Its translation is CASSLVQGEAFF. The rearrangement uses TRBV12-3 or TRBV12-4 and TRBJ1-1; possibly TRBD1 for D (6 bases). The CDR3 runs 12 residues. Between the trimmed V and J ends, which lost 1 base and 8 bases, there was a span of 8 bases.

There are a few counts of this clonotype. At one end, the junction sequence differs from germline, possibly due to a read error. The rearrangement joins TRBV5-1 to TRBJ1-1; TRBD1 aligns across 9 bases. The germline V gene encodes CDR1 SGHRS and CDR2 YFSETQ. This CDR3 contains 12 residues. Here the CDR3 DNA reads TGTGCCAGCAGCCACGACAGGGGGGCATCTTTCTTT. Amino acid sequence: CASSHDRGASFF.

This clonotype was found a few times. V and J are TRBV6-5 and TRBJ2-1; TRBD1 matches 7 bases. The CDR3 consists of 14 residues. The germline V gene encodes CDR1 MNHEY and CDR2 SVGAGI. Trimming cost V 2 bases and J 8 bases; bases outside gene matches: 6. DNA for the CDR3: TGTGCCAGCAGTTACCTGAGACAGGGTTATGAGCAGTTCTTC. Encoded protein: CASSYLRQGYEQFF.

V is TRBV13 and J is TRBJ2-5, with TRBD1 identical over 7 bases. The CDR3 is 14 residues long. With 4 bases clipped from V and 5 bases from J, the junction kept 7 bases outside the gene matches. CDR1 and CDR2 (germline): PRHDT, FYEKMQ (reference sequence). CDR3 bases: TGTGCCAGCAGCTCCGACAGGGTTCAGGAGACCCAGTACTTC. Encoded protein: CASSSDRVQETQYF.

Details on this clonotype: A much larger clone is a single base away; this may be a read error. The V and J genes are TRBV12-3 or TRBV12-4 and TRBJ2-1; 7 nucleotides line up with TRBD1. The CDR3 contains 14 residues. The CDR3 protein is CASSYGQEYNGQFF. The CDR3 DNA reads as TGTGCCAGCAGTTATGGACAGGAGTACAATGGGCAGTTCTTC.

The J gene is TRBJ2-7, the V gene TRBV24-1; D is undetermined. Trimming removed 8 bases from V and 2 bases from J, with 6 bases in between. The CDR3 spans 11 residues. CDR1 KGHDR and CDR2 SFDVKD come from the germline V gene. CDR3 in DNA: TGTGCCACCATTGGGACCTACGAGCAGTACTTC. Translating it yields CATIGTYEQYF.

The J gene is TRBJ2-1, the V gene TRBV29-1, with 12 nucleotides matching TRBD1. After removal of 3 bases from V and 7 bases from J, the junction contained 7 bases not matched to a gene. CDR3 size: 15 residues. Germline CDR1 SQVTM, CDR2 ANQGSEA. The chain's CDR3 is CSVDRGQGARNEQFF. CDR3 nucleotide sequence: TGCAGCGTTGATAGGGGACAGGGGGCGCGTAATGAGCAGTTCTTC.

This clonotype showed up just a few times. The chain joins TRBV10-3 to TRBJ1-2, with 7 bases lining up with TRBD1. Germline loops: CDR1 ENHRY, CDR2 SYGVKD. J lost 2 bases, V lost 0 bases, and 3 bases had no gene match. The CDR3 is 15 amino acids. In DNA, the CDR3 is TGTGCCATCAGTGAGTCGCAGGGGGGAAACTATGGCTACACCTTC. Translating gives CAISESQGGNYGYTF.

This clonotype has more than one count but fewer than ten. The gene calls are TRBV5-4 and TRBJ2-7, with a tentative D call TRBD2 (6 bases). The CDR3 spans 15 residues. Trimming left V 4 bases short and J 2 bases short, with 16 bases between. The V gene's germline CDR1 is SGHNT and CDR2 YYREEE (reference sequence). The CDR3 region has the DNA TGTGCCAGCAGCCCCCGAAGTGGAGGGGCCTACGAGCAGTACTTC. Translation: CASSPRSGGAYEQYF.

CDR3 sequence: CASRSIGGGGNEQFF. The DNA for the CDR3 is TGTGCCAGCAGATCTATCGGGGGGGGGGGGAATGAGCAGTTCTTC. The rearrangement joins TRBV12-3 or TRBV12-4 to TRBJ2-1; TRBD2 matches at 8 bases. After removal of 6 bases from V and 7 bases from J, the junction contained 11 bases not matched to a gene. CDR3 size: 15 residues.

The chain has TRBV5-6 and TRBJ2-1, with D tentatively TRBD1 (6 bases). Between the trimmed V and J ends, which lost 2 bases and 0 bases, there was a span of 12 bases. The CDR3 spans 16 residues. CDR1 is SGHDT and CDR2 is YYEEEE in the germline V gene. CDR3 nucleotides: TGTGCCAGCAGCTTCCAGGGGCAGAGCTCCTACAATGAGCAGTTCTTC. This gives the protein CASSFQGQSSYNEQFF.

This clonotype came up many times. V gene TRBV6-2 or TRBV6-3 combines with J gene TRBJ2-1; D call uncertain. Germline V gives CDR1 MNHEY, CDR2 SVGEGT. V lost 2 bases and J lost 10, with 15 bases in between. This CDR3 is built from 14 residues. The DNA of the CDR3 is TGTGCCAGCAGTTACCCGGGCAGCGCTGAAGAGCAGTTCTTC. Its translation is CASSYPGSAEEQFF.

This clonotype has more than one count but fewer than ten. The CDR3 region is CATKRDVGSYNEQFF. The DNA for the CDR3 is TGTGCCACCAAACGGGACGTCGGCTCCTACAATGAGCAGTTCTTC. The chain has TRBV15 and TRBJ2-1; possibly TRBD1 or TRBD2 for D (5 bases each). V was cut by 7 bases and J by 0 bases, with 13 bases left in between. The CDR3 has 15 residues. CDR1 and CDR2 (germline): LNHNV, YYDKDF (reference sequence).